The next 17 T cell receptor beta chains were all read from a single sample in a study of glioma-infiltrating T cells. TCR alpha and beta CDR3 regions were amplified from RNA using iRepertoire nested multiplex PCR. TCRdb recomputed calls from the multiplex PCR reads with MiXCR, one row per CDR3 protein. The repertoire holds over 80,000 distinct CDR3 sequences, with roughly 37% as singletons. Sequenced sample: glioma tissue, nonneoplastic brain tissue, or PBMCs (not recorded which). The receptors originated from a human donor with low-grade glioma or glioblastoma, undergoing nonglioma brain surgery, or in good health (not recorded which).

V is TRBV6-2 or TRBV6-3 and J is TRBJ2-1, with 10 positions matching TRBD2. The germline V gene encodes CDR1 MNHEY and CDR2 SVGEGT. Trimming took 2 bases from V and 10 from J; bases not matched to a gene: 5. The CDR3 runs 14 residues. CDR3 nucleotide sequence: TGTGCCAGCAGTTACGGTCTAGCGGGGGACGAGCAGTTCTTC. It translates to CASSYGLAGDEQFF.

Many counts were recorded for this clonotype. This sequence joins TRBV7-9 and TRBJ1-5; D uncertain. The V end lost 5 bases, the J end lost 7 bases, and 12 bases lay between the germline ends. The CDR3 length is 13 residues. CDR1 SEHNR and CDR2 FQNEAQ come from the germline V gene (reference sequence). The CDR3 loop reads CASSTFGEQPQHF. In nucleotides, the CDR3 is TGTGCCAGCAGCACGTTTGGGGAGCAGCCCCAGCATTTT.

Notes on this clonotype: One base away lies a much larger clone, so this may be a sequencing read error. V is TRBV15 and J is TRBJ2-5; 10 bases are shared with TRBD2. The CDR3 is 18 residues long. Per germline, CDR1 LNHNV and CDR2 YYDKDF (reference sequence). The CDR3, as DNA: TGTGACACCAGCAGAGATACCCTAGCGGGAGCACCCACAGAGACCCAGTACTTC. Amino acids: CDTSRDTLAGAPTETQYF. The full variable domain, its missing parts supplied by reference TRBV15 and TRBJ2-5, is DAMVIQNPRYQVTQFGKPVTLSCSQTLNHNVMYWYQQKSSQAPKLLFHYYDKDFNNEADTPDNFQSRRPNTSFCFLDIRSPGLGDTAMYLCDTSRDTLAGAPTETQYFGPGTRLLVL.

In the case of this clonotype: A read error may account for a junction end that differs from germline. This chain links TRBV6-2 or TRBV6-3 with TRBJ1-1, with TRBD1 identical over 7 bases. CDR1 is MNHEY and CDR2 is SVGEGT in the germline V gene. The CDR3 runs to 14 residues. CDR3 sequence reads: CASSYTGVSAEASF. The CDR3 coding sequence is TGTGCTAGCAGTTATACAGGGGTGTCCGCTGAAGCTTCCTTT.

This clonotype was recorded many times. V and J are TRBV27 and TRBJ1-5; D is uncertain. Trimming took 5 bases from V and 0 from J, leaving 11 bases between them. This CDR3 is built from 15 residues. CDR1 and CDR2 (germline): MNHEY, SMNVEV (reference sequence). This CDR3 is CASSPRPHSNQPQHF. CDR3 DNA: TGTGCCAGCAGTCCTCGACCCCATAGCAATCAGCCCCAGCATTTT.

This clonotype was counted many times. The genes are TRBV4-2 and TRBJ2-1, with a possible D match to TRBD2 (5 bases). From germline, CDR1 is LGHNA and CDR2 YNFKEQ. CDR3 length: 19 amino acids. V was cut by 0 bases and J by 12 bases, with 30 bases left in between. DNA of the CDR3: TGTGCCAGCAGCCAAGATCCCCTAGCTTTTGCCGGAGATCTTCGTGTGCAGTTCTTC. Translating it yields CASSQDPLAFAGDLRVQFF.

Regarding this clonotype: No conserved phenylalanine or tryptophan ends this CDR3, so it is likely a read error. V gene TRBV6-1 combines with J gene TRBJ2-7; D unresolved. The germline V and J ends were trimmed by 5 bases and 4 bases, with 24 bases remaining between them. The CDR3 contains 17 residues. Germline CDR1 reads MNHNS; CDR2 reads SASEGT. CDR3 protein: CASSPPKAPRSSYEQYL. DNA for the CDR3: TGTGCCAGCAGTCCACCGAAGGCGCCTAGGAGCTCATACGAGCAGTACCTC.

With respect to this clonotype: A much larger clone lies one base from this, so it may be a read error. The chain couples TRBV5-6 to TRBJ1-2, with D uncertain. Germline CDR1 is SGHDT and CDR2 is YYEEEE. This CDR3 region has 14 residues. Between the trimmed V and J ends, which lost 0 bases and 2 bases, there was a span of 8 bases. The CDR3, as DNA: TGTGCCAGCAGCTTGGGGCCACTAAACTATGGCTACACCTTC. It encodes CASSLGPLNYGYTF.

This clonotype is medium-sized (0.01 to 0.1%). The chain recombines TRBV6-2 or TRBV6-3 with TRBJ2-1; D unresolved. The CDR3 contains 13 residues. V lost 6 bases, J lost 6 bases, and 12 bases lay in between. In germline, CDR1 is MNHEY, CDR2 SVGEGT. DNA of the CDR3: TGTGCCAGCAGCCTGCCCCCCTCCAATGAGCAGTTCTTC. Amino acids: CASSLPPSNEQFF.

The CDR3 sequence is CATSNPWERTYEQYF. The CDR3, as DNA: TGTGCCACCAGCAACCCTTGGGAGCGGACCTACGAGCAGTACTTC. This chain links TRBV15 with TRBJ2-7, with D possibly TRBD2 on 5 matching bases. V was clipped by 4 bases and J by 2 bases, with 15 bases between them. The germline gives CDR1 LNHNV, CDR2 YYDKDF (reference sequence). The CDR3 is 15 amino acids.

The chain employs TRBV20-1 and TRBJ2-1, with a possible D match to TRBD2 (6 bases). This CDR3 comprises 14 residues. CDR1 is DFQATT, CDR2 SNEGSKA, per germline (reference sequence). V was trimmed by 5 bases and J by 9 bases, leaving 20 bases between them. The CDR3, as DNA: TGCAGTGCTTCCGTGACTAGATTAAAGAGTGAGCAGTTCTTC. Encoded protein: CSASVTRLKSEQFF.

This clonotype was detected ten times or more. V gene TRBV12-3 or TRBV12-4 combines with J gene TRBJ2-3; tentative D call: TRBD1 (5 bases). This CDR3 has 14 amino acids. Between the trimmed V and J ends, which lost 3 bases and 10 bases, there was a span of 17 bases. Written as DNA, the CDR3 is TGTGCCAGCAGTTTTCTGGACACCAGGTTCGCGCAGTATTTT. This encodes CASSFLDTRFAQYF.

The V gene is TRBV9, the J gene TRBJ2-3; tentatively, D is TRBD2 (7 bases). V lost 2 bases and J 4 bases, leaving 32 bases between the germline ends. The CDR3 consists of 21 residues. Germline assignment: CDR1 SGDLS and CDR2 YYNGEE. The CDR3 spells CASSVFTGTFRGAGDSDTQYF. The CDR3 DNA follows: TGTGCCAGCAGCGTGTTTACAGGGACATTCCGTGGTGCGGGAGATTCAGATACGCAGTATTTT.

This clonotype was recorded many times. The genes are TRBV9 and TRBJ1-2, with 8 bases identical to TRBD1. The trim removed 3 bases at V and 2 bases at J, leaving 3 bases unmatched. The CDR3 has 14 residues. In germline, CDR1 is SGDLS, CDR2 YYNGEE. CDR3 coding DNA: TGTGCCAGCAGCGGTCGGGACAGGAACTATGGCTACACCTTC. It is translated as CASSGRDRNYGYTF.

Comments on this clonotype: This may stem from a read error, because a much larger clone lies one nucleotide away. The chain is built from TRBV12-3 or TRBV12-4 and TRBJ2-7; D might be TRBD1 (6 bases). CDR3 length equals 12 residues. V was cut by 9 bases and J by 8 bases, with 17 bases left in between. The CDR3 loop is CASQQGFYKQYF. The CDR3 region has the DNA TGTGCCAGTCAACAGGGTTTTTACAAGCAGTACTTC.

This rearrangement joins TRBV6-1 to TRBJ2-1; D uncertain. The assigned J gene may be wrong: the sequence end matches TRBJ2-5 better. Germline loops: CDR1 MNHNS, CDR2 SASEGT. This CDR3 is built from 15 residues. The CDR3 DNA reads TGTGCCAGCAGTGAAATTGGGCAGCACCAAGAGACCCAGTACTTC. Its protein is CASSEIGQHQETQYF.

The table lists this clonotype with many counts. V usage is TRBV20-1 and J usage is TRBJ1-5; D perhaps matches TRBD1 (6 bases). The CDR3 is 14 residues long. V shed 2 bases and J shed 0 bases, with 8 bases lying between them. Per the germline V gene, CDR1 is DFQATT and CDR2 is SNEGSKA (reference sequence). The CDR3 DNA is TGCAGTGCTAGATCGGGGGCTAGCAATCAGCCCCAGCATTTT. Protein: CSARSGASNQPQHF.